What follows are 8 T cell receptor beta chains derived from one specimen sequenced in a study of blood T cell repertoires in COVID-19. Repertoires were generated with immunoSEQ multiplex PCR, while TCRdb's copy carries only in-frame clones and drops some. The sample contains under 200,000 clones, around 83% of which appear only once. The material sequenced was peripheral blood. The receptor source for this set is a woman aged 80 or older with acute or convalescent COVID-19.

J is TRBJ1-4 and V is TRBV29-1; D may be TRBD1 (6 bases). The CDR3 runs to 13 residues. CDR1 and CDR2 from the germline V gene are SQVTM and ANQGSEA. V lost 3 bases to trimming and J lost 4 bases, with 9 bases between them. This chain's CDR3 is CSVEDRFNEKLFF. The CDR3 DNA sequence: TGCAGCGTTGAGGACAGATTTAATGAAAAACTGTTTTTT.

The chain recombines TRBV18 with TRBJ2-1; TRBD2 matches 9 bases. Germline-derived CDR1 and CDR2 are KGHSH and LQKENI. This CDR3 region has 17 residues. V shed 0 bases, J shed 7 bases, and the junction held 10 bases outside the gene matches. The CDR3 sequence is CASSPPRFSGSGNEQFF. CDR3 coding DNA: TGTGCCAGCTCACCACCAAGGTTTAGCGGGAGTGGTAATGAGCAGTTCTTC.

The chain employs TRBV19 and TRBJ1-1; D not resolved. Trimming took 7 bases from V and 4 from J, leaving 19 bases between them. Germline CDR1 is LNHDA and CDR2 is SQIVND (reference sequence). The CDR3 totals 15 residues. The CDR3 DNA is TGTGCCAGTATCCCCCCGTATGTAGGCGGCACTGAAGCTTTCTTT. It is translated as CASIPPYVGGTEAFF.

The chain uses TRBV20-1 and TRBJ1-4; 9 nucleotides match TRBD1. V was clipped by 3 bases and J by 0 bases; unmatched bases: 5. The CDR3 is 16 amino acids. In germline, CDR1 is DFQATT, CDR2 SNEGSKA (reference sequence). The CDR3 loop reads CSASGDRDATNEKLFF. The CDR3 nucleotides are TGCAGTGCTAGTGGGGACAGGGACGCAACTAATGAAAAACTGTTTTTT.

This clone came up once. The chain uses TRBV4-3 and TRBJ2-7; D ambiguous. The V and J ends lost 1 base and 3 bases respectively, with 7 bases between them. CDR1 and CDR2 (germline): LGHNA, YSLEER. This CDR3 comprises 13 residues. CDR3 sequence: CASSQARHYEQYF. The CDR3 DNA is TGCGCCAGCAGCCAAGCCAGACACTACGAGCAGTACTTC.

The CDR3 protein is CASSPTSGSNNEQFF. CDR3 DNA: TGTGCCAGCTCGCCCACTAGCGGGAGTAACAATGAGCAGTTCTTC. The chain links TRBV18 to TRBJ2-1; TRBD2 matches 11 bases. V trimming: 6 bases; J trimming: 5 bases; junction bases outside the gene matches: 6. The CDR3 is made up of 15 amino acids. CDR1 and CDR2 from the germline V gene are KGHSH and LQKENI. The full variable domain, in which reference TRBV18 and TRBJ2-1 provide the parts outside the CDR3, is NAGVMQNPRHLVRRRGQEARLRCSPMKGHSHVYWYRQLPEEGLKFMVYLQKENIIDESGMPKERFSAEFPKEGPSILRIQQVVRGDSAAYFCASSPTSGSNNEQFFGPGTRLTVL.

V gene TRBV6-5 combines with J gene TRBJ2-1; TRBD2 matches 9 bases. This CDR3 has 15 residues. The germline CDR1 and CDR2 sequences are MNHEY and SVGAGI. The V segment lost 5 bases and the J segment 6 bases; nucleotides outside the gene matches: 8. For the CDR3, the DNA is TGTGCCAGCAGTCTATTAGCGGGAGTTGGCAATGAGCAGTTCTTC. Residues: CASSLLAGVGNEQFF.

The chain uses TRBV11-2 and TRBJ2-7, with TRBD2 as a possible D gene (7 bases). Germline CDR1 is SGHAT and CDR2 is FQNNGV. This CDR3 comprises 13 residues. Trimming shortened V by 5 bases and J by 5 bases, and 13 bases separated the two germline ends. CDR3: CASSPRGADEQYF. For the CDR3, the DNA is TGTGCCAGCAGCCCCCGGGGGGCCGACGAGCAGTACTTC.